This entry concerns a single T cell receptor beta chain. The target antigen is unknown. Germline V CDR1 and CDR2: MNHEY, SMNVEV (reference sequence). Unmatched junction bases numbered 6, after V lost 6 bases and J lost 7 bases. This CDR3 contains 13 residues. This sample was included in a study of OX40 agonist ivuxolimab in advanced cancers. Looking at the study overall: From roughly 23 to 85 years was the age range, with a mean of roughly 59 years, and roughly 83% were male.

Study findings and constraints: The study did not work out the antigen specificity of the expanded peripheral T cells. Dosing at 0.1 to 3.0 mg/kg was accompanied by clonal expansion of CD4+ and CD8+ blood T cells by week 6.

The data were produced by immunoSEQ multiplex PCR, yet TCRdb's version contains in-frame clones alone and is incomplete. This table holds more than 95,000 clones, around 94% found once. The TCR originated in an adult with an advanced solid tumor such as melanoma, head and neck, liver or kidney cancer. This specimen was CD4+ or CD8+ T cells sorted from blood, taken in a trial of the OX40 agonist ivuxolimab. The chain has TRBV27 and TRBJ1-5; the match to TRBD1 covers 7 bases. The CDR3 DNA follows: TGTGCCAGCAGCACACAGGGGAAGCAGCCCCAGCATTTT. Its translation: CASSTQGKQPQHF.